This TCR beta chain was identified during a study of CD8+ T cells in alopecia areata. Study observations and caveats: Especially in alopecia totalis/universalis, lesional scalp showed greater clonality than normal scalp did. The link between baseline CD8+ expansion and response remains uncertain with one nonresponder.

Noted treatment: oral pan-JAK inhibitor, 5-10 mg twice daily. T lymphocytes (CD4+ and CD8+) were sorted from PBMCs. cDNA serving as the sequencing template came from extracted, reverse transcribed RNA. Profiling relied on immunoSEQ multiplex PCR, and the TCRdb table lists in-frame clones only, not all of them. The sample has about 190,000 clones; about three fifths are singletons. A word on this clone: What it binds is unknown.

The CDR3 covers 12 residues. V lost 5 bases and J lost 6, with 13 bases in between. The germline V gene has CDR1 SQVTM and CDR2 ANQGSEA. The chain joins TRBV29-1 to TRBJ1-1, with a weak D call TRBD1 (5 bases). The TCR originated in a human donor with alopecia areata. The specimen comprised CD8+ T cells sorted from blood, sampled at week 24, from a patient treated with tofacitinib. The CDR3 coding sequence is TGCAGCGTTACCCGGGGGGACGCTGAAGCTTTCTTT. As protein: CSVTRGDAEAFF.